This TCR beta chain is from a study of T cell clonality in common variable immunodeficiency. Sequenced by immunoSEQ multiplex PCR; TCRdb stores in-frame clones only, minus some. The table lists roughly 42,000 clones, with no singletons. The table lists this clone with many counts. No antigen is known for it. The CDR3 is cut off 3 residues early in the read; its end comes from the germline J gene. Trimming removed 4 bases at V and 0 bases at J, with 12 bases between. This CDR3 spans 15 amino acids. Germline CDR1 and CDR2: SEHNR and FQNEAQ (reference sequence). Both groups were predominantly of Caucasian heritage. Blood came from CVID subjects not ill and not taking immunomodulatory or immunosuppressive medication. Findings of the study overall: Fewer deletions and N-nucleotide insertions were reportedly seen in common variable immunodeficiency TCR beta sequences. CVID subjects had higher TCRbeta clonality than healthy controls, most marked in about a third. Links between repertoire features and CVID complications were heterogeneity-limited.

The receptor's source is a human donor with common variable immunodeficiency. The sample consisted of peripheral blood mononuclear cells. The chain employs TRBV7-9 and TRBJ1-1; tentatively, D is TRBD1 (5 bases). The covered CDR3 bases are TGTGCCAGCAGCTCCCAGGGCCCCTTGAACACTGAA. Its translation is CASSSQGPLNTE. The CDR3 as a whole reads CASSSQGPLNTEAFF.